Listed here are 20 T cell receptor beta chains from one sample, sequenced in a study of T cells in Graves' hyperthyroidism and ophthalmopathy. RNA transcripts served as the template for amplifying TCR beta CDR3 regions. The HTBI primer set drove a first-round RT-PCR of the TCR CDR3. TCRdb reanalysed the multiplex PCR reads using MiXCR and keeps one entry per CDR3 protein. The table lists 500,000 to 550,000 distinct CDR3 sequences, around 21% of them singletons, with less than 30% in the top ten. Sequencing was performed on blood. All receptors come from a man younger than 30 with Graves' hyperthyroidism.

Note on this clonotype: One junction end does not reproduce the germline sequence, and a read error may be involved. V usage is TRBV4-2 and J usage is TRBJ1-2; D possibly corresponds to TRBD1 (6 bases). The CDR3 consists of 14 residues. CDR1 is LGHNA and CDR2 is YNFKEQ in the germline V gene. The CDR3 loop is CSSSLPGTSYGYTF. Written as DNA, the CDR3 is TGTTCCAGCAGCCTTCCCGGGACAAGCTATGGCTACACCTTC.

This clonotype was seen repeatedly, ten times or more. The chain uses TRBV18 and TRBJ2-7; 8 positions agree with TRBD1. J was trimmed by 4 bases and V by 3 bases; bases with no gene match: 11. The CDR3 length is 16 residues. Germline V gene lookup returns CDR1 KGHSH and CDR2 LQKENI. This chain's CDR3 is CASSPNGQGGSYEQYF. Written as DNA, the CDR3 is TGTGCCAGCTCACCCAATGGACAGGGAGGATCATACGAGCAGTACTTC.

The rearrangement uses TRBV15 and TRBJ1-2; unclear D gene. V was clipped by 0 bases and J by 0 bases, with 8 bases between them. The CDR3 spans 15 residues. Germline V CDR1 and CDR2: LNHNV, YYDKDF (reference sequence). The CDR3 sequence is CATSREDRPNYGYTF. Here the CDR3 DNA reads TGTGCCACCAGCAGAGAGGACCGTCCTAACTATGGCTACACCTTC. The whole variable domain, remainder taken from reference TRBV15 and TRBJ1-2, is DAMVIQNPRYQVTQFGKPVTLSCSQTLNHNVMYWYQQKSSQAPKLLFHYYDKDFNNEADTPDNFQSRRPNTSFCFLDIRSPGLGDTAMYLCATSREDRPNYGYTFGSGTRLTVV.

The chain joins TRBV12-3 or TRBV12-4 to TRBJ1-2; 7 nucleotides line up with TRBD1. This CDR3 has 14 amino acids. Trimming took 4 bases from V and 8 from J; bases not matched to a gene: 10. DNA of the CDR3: TGTGCCAGCAGTTCCCGACCGGGACAGTGGGGCTACACCTTC. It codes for CASSSRPGQWGYTF.

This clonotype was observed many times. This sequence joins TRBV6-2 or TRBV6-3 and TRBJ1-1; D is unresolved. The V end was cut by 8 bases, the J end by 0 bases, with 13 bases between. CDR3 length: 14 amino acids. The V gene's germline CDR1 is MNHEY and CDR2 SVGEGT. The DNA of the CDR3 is TGTGCCAGCGGCCATCAGCGAGTGAACACTGAAGCTTTCTTT. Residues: CASGHQRVNTEAFF.

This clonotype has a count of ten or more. The DNA for the CDR3 is TGTGCCACCAGTGATACGGGACAGGGCGGGGAGACGGCCCAGCATTTT. This translates into CATSDTGQGGETAQHF. This rearrangement joins TRBV24-1 to TRBJ1-5, with 9 bases matching TRBD1. This CDR3 is 16 amino acids long. V shed 3 bases and J 11 bases; nucleotides not matched to a gene: 13. Germline values: CDR1 KGHDR, CDR2 SFDVKD.

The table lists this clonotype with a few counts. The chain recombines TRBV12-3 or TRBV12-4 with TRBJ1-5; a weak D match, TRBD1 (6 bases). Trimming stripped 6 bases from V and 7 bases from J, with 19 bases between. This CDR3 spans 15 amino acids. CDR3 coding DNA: TGTGCCAGCAGCCATTCGACAATGGGGGCCCAGCCCCAGCATTTT. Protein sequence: CASSHSTMGAQPQHF.

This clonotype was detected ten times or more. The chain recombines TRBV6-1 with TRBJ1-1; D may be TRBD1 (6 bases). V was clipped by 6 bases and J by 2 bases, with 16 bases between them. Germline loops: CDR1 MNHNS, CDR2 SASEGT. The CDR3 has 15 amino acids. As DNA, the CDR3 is TGTGCCAGCAGGCTCCCCAGGACAGCTAACACTGAAGCTTTCTTT. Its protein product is CASRLPRTANTEAFF.

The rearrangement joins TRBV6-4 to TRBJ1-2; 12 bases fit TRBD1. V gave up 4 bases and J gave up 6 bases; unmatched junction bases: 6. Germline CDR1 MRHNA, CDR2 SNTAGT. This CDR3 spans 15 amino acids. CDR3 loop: CASSAGTGGADGYTF. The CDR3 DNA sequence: TGTGCCAGCAGTGCCGGGACAGGGGGCGCGGATGGCTACACCTTC.

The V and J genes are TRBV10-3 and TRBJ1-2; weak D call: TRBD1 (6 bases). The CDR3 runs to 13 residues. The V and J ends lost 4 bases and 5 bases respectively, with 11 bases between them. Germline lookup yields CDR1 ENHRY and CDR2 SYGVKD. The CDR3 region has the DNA TGTGCCATCAGTGCCGCACAGGGTTATGGCTACACCTTC. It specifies CAISAAQGYGYTF.

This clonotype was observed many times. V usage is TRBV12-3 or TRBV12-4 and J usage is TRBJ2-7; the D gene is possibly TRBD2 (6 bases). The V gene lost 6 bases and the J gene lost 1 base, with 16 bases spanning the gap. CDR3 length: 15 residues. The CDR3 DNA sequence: TGTGCCAGCAGCCTCGCCGGGACTGCGTCCTACGAGCAGTACTTC. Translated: CASSLAGTASYEQYF.

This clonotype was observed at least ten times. CDR3 sequence reads: CASSGRILSETQYF. The CDR3 nucleotides are TGTGCCAGCAGCGGACGGATTCTGTCGGAGACCCAGTACTTC. The chain combines TRBV13 with TRBJ2-5; no reliable D call. The V gene's germline CDR1 is PRHDT and CDR2 FYEKMQ (reference sequence). This CDR3 is built from 14 residues. Trimming stripped 5 bases from V and 5 bases from J, with 15 bases between.

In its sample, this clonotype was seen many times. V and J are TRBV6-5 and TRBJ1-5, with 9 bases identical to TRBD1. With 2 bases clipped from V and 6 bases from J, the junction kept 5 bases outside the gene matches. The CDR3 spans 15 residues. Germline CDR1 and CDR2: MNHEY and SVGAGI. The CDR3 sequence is CASSYGQGIGQPQHF. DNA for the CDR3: TGTGCCAGCAGTTACGGACAGGGGATAGGTCAGCCCCAGCATTTT.

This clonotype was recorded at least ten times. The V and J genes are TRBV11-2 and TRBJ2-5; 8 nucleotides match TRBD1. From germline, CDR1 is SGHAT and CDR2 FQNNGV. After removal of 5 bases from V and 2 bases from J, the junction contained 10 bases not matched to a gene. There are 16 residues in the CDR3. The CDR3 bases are TGTGCCAGCAGCCCCGGGACAGGCACTTCACAAGAGACCCAGTACTTC. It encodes CASSPGTGTSQETQYF.

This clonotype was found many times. The CDR3 coding sequence is TGTGCCAGCAATAGGGCTAGCACGGGAGAGACCCAGTACTTC. It is translated as CASNRASTGETQYF. The chain links TRBV9 to TRBJ2-5; a weak D match, TRBD2 (5 bases). The CDR3 has 14 amino acids. Germline CDR1 is SGDLS and CDR2 is YYNGEE. The V gene lost 6 bases and the J gene lost 4 bases, with 16 bases spanning the gap. Supplemented by reference TRBV9 and TRBJ2-5, the full variable domain reads DSGVTQTPKHLITATGQRVTLRCSPRSGDLSVYWYQQSLDQGLQFLIQYYNGEERAKGNILERFSAQQFPDLHSELNLSSLELGDSALYFCASNRASTGETQYFGPGTRLLVL.

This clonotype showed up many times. CDR3 bases: TGCGCCAGCAGATCCTACACAGGGAACACTGAAGCTTTCTTT. The encoded protein is CASRSYTGNTEAFF. The chain combines TRBV5-1 with TRBJ1-1; D perhaps matches TRBD1 (5 bases). CDR3 length equals 14 residues. V was clipped by 5 bases and J by 1 base, with 12 bases between them. Germline CDR1 reads SGHRS; CDR2 reads YFSETQ.

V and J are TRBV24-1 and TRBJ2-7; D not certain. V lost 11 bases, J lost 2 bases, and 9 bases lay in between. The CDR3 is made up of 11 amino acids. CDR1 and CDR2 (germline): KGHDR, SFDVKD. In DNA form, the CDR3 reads TGTGCCAGCCGATCAACCTACGAGCAGTACTTC. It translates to CASRSTYEQYF.

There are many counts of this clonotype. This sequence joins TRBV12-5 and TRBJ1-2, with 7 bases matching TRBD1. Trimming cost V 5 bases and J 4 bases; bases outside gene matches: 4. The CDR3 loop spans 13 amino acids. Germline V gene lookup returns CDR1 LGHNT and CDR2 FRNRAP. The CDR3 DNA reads TGTGCTAGTGGTCGAGGGACAGTCTATGGCTACACCTTC. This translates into CASGRGTVYGYTF.

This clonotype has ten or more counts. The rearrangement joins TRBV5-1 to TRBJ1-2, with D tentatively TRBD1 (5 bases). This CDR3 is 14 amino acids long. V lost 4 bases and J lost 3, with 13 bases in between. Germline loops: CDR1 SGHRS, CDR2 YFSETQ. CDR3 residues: CASSRGPGDYGYTF. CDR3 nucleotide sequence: TGCGCCAGCAGCCGAGGTCCGGGGGACTATGGCTACACCTTC. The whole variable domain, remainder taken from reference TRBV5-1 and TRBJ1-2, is KAGVTQTPRYLIKTRGQQVTLSCSPISGHRSVSWYQQTPGQGLQFLFEYFSETQRNKGNFPGRFSGRQFSNSRSEMNVSTLELGDSALYLCASSRGPGDYGYTFGSGTRLTVV.

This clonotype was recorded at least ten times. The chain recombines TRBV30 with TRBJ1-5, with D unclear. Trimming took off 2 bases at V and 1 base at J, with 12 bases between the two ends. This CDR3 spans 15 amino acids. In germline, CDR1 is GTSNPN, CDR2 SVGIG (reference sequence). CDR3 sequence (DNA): TGTGCCTGGAGTATTCCGTGGACGAGCAATCAGCCCCAGCATTTT. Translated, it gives CAWSIPWTSNQPQHF.